These 27 T cell receptor beta chains were sequenced from one sample in a study of blood T cell repertoires in COVID-19. The repertoire was sequenced with immunoSEQ multiplex PCR; TCRdb's copy has only in-frame clones and lacks some. Of around 100,000 clones in the sample, around nine tenths were seen once. The sequenced sample was peripheral blood. All receptors derive from a man in his forties or fifties with acute or convalescent COVID-19.

This chain joins TRBV7-9 and TRBJ2-6; 9 positions agree with TRBD1. CDR1 SEHNR and CDR2 FQNEAQ come from the germline V gene (reference sequence). This CDR3 comprises 18 residues. V lost 4 bases to trimming and J lost 4 bases; unmatched junction nucleotides: 11. The CDR3, as DNA: TGTGCCAGCAGCTCGTACCGGGACAGGGTTTCCGGGGCCAACGTCCTGACTTTC. The encoded protein is CASSSYRDRVSGANVLTF. Full variable domain (outside the CDR3, taken from reference TRBV7-9 and TRBJ2-6): DTGVSQNPRHKITKRGQNVTFRCDPISEHNRLYWYRQTLGQGPEFLTYFQNEAQLEKSRLLSDRFSAERPKGSFSTLEIQRTEQGDSAMYLCASSSYRDRVSGANVLTFGAGSRLTVL.

The V gene is TRBV6-5, the J gene TRBJ2-7; 9 bases align to TRBD1. The CDR3 has 12 amino acids. Germline assignment: CDR1 MNHEY and CDR2 SVGAGI. The junction had 6 bases not matched to a gene; V was cut back by 2 bases and J by 13 bases. The chain's CDR3 is CASSYGDREFYF. CDR3 coding DNA: TGTGCCAGCAGTTACGGGGACAGGGAGTTTTACTTC.

In this sample, this clone turned up a few times. The rearrangement uses TRBV18 and TRBJ2-7; TRBD2 matches 12 bases. The CDR3 runs 14 residues. The trim removed 4 bases at V and 4 bases at J, leaving 2 bases unmatched. The germline CDR1 and CDR2 sequences are KGHSH and LQKENI. The CDR3 nucleotides are TGTGCCAGCTCACGGACTAGCGGGAAGTACGAGCAGTACTTC. It encodes CASSRTSGKYEQYF.

The chain is built from TRBV6-6 and TRBJ1-3, with D hard to call. The germline CDR1 and CDR2 sequences are MNHNY and SVGAGI (reference sequence). The CDR3 sequence is 15 residues long. Trimming took off 6 bases at V and 0 bases at J, with 12 bases between the two ends. The CDR3 nucleotides are TGTGCCAGCAGGCCCCGGGTCAACTCTGGAAACACCATATATTTT. Translating gives CASRPRVNSGNTIYF.

The chain carries TRBV4-1 and TRBJ1-1, with unresolved D. The CDR3 covers 16 residues. The V gene lost 1 base and the J gene lost 5 bases, with 17 bases spanning the gap. Germline V gene data show CDR1 as MGHRA and CDR2 as YSYEKL. In DNA form, the CDR3 reads TGCGCCAGCAGCCAAGGGGGTTACGAGGGAGGTACTGAAGCTTTCTTT. Residues: CASSQGGYEGGTEAFF.

This chain connects TRBV6-5 to TRBJ1-1; 7 bases are shared with TRBD1. Germline V gives CDR1 MNHEY, CDR2 SVGAGI. Trimming cost V 4 bases and J 7 bases; bases outside gene matches: 3. The CDR3 is 12 residues long. The chain's CDR3 is CASSFRGSEAFF. The CDR3, as DNA: TGTGCCAGCAGTTTCAGGGGGAGTGAAGCTTTCTTT.

V is TRBV27 and J is TRBJ1-2, with 7 bases aligning to TRBD1. V trimming: 5 bases; J trimming: 8 bases; junction bases outside the gene matches: 8. CDR1 and CDR2 (germline): MNHEY, SMNVEV (reference sequence). The CDR3 runs 13 residues. The CDR3 DNA reads TGTGCCAGCAGTCTTGAAGGGGGCAGGGGCTACACCTTC. Translated, it gives CASSLEGGRGYTF.

The chain employs TRBV5-1 and TRBJ2-5; no reliable D call. Germline CDR1 is SGHRS and CDR2 is YFSETQ. CDR3 size: 14 residues. Between the trimmed V and J ends, which lost 4 bases and 2 bases, there was a span of 12 bases. This CDR3 reads CASSATAGQETQYF. CDR3 coding DNA: TGCGCCAGCAGCGCAACGGCAGGACAAGAGACCCAGTACTTC.

The chain uses TRBV6-5 and TRBJ2-2, with D possibly TRBD2 on 5 matching bases. V lost 2 bases, J lost 6 bases, and 7 bases lay in between. The CDR3 extends over 13 amino acids. Per germline, CDR1 MNHEY and CDR2 SVGAGI. The CDR3 region is CASSYEAAGELFF. CDR3 DNA: TGTGCCAGCAGTTACGAAGCGGCCGGGGAGCTGTTTTTT.

This chain's CDR3 is CASSQGTRGSVNEQFF. Here the CDR3 DNA reads TGTGCCAGCAGCCAAGGTACGCGCGGGAGCGTCAATGAGCAGTTCTTC. The chain employs TRBV14 and TRBJ2-1; TRBD2 matches 7 bases. V lost 1 base to trimming and J lost 6 bases; unmatched junction nucleotides: 9. The CDR3 is made up of 16 amino acids. Per the germline V gene, CDR1 is SGHDN and CDR2 is FVKESK. The variable domain in full, completed from reference TRBV14 and TRBJ2-1, reads EAGVTQFPSHSVIEKGQTVTLRCDPISGHDNLYWYRRVMGKEIKFLLHFVKESKQDESGMPNNRFLAERTGGTYSTLKVQPAELEDSGVYFCASSQGTRGSVNEQFFGPGTRLTVL.

J is TRBJ1-1 and V is TRBV29-1; a possible D gene is TRBD1 (5 bases). Germline V gene sequence: CDR1 SQVTM, CDR2 ANQGSEA. Deletions cut 7 bases from V and 7 bases from J, with 16 bases between. The CDR3 totals 12 residues. The CDR3 bases are TGCAGCGCTACGTGGGGCAGGGATGAAGCTTTCTTT. Protein sequence: CSATWGRDEAFF.

CDR3 nucleotides: TGTGCCAGCAGCCCTAGGGGGCTGAACACTGAAGCTTTCTTT. Translating it yields CASSPRGLNTEAFF. The chain combines TRBV7-9 with TRBJ1-1, with 7 positions matching TRBD1. J lost 0 bases, V lost 5 bases, and 3 bases had no gene match. This CDR3 comprises 14 residues. The germline V gene encodes CDR1 SEHNR and CDR2 FQNEAQ (reference sequence). Using reference TRBV7-9 and TRBJ1-1 for the parts outside the CDR3, the full variable domain is DTGVSQNPRHKITKRGQNVTFRCDPISEHNRLYWYRQTLGQGPEFLTYFQNEAQLEKSRLLSDRFSAERPKGSFSTLEIQRTEQGDSAMYLCASSPRGLNTEAFFGQGTRLTVV.

V usage is TRBV2 and J usage is TRBJ2-5, with 13 bases aligning to TRBD2. The CDR3 sequence is 18 residues long. J was trimmed by 10 bases and V by 4 bases; bases with no gene match: 18. Germline lookup yields CDR1 SNHLY and CDR2 FYNNEI. CDR3 amino acids: CASSVTNRGLLAGGIQYF. The DNA for the CDR3 is TGTGCCAGCAGTGTAACCAACAGGGGGCTACTAGCGGGAGGGATCCAGTACTTC.

The rearrangement joins TRBV19 to TRBJ2-5; 10 bases map to TRBD1. The CDR3 is 15 residues long. Germline lookup yields CDR1 LNHDA and CDR2 SQIVND (reference sequence). V was pared by 6 bases and J by 5 bases, with 9 bases of the junction left unmatched. In DNA, the CDR3 is TGTGCCAGTAGCCTACGGACAGGGGGAGAGGAGACCCAGTACTTC. It specifies CASSLRTGGEETQYF. The full variable domain, with the rest looked up from reference TRBV19 and TRBJ2-5, is DGGITQSPKYLFRKEGQNVTLSCEQNLNHDAMYWYRQDPGQGLRLIYYSQIVNDFQKGDIAEGYSVSREKKESFPLTVTSAQKNPTAFYLCASSLRTGGEETQYFGPGTRLLVL.

The chain couples TRBV2 to TRBJ2-5; D possibly corresponds to TRBD2 (5 bases). The germline V gene encodes CDR1 SNHLY and CDR2 FYNNEI. The CDR3 is made up of 16 amino acids. Trimming took off 4 bases at V and 2 bases at J, with 17 bases between the two ends. CDR3 sequence (DNA): TGTGCCAGCAGTGCTACGAGGGCTAGCAGTCAAGAGACCCAGTACTTC. Translating gives CASSATRASSQETQYF.

The chain is built from TRBV2 and TRBJ2-7; TRBD2 agrees at 7 bases. The CDR3 has 13 residues. The trim removed 4 bases at V and 5 bases at J, leaving 5 bases unmatched. Germline assignment: CDR1 SNHLY and CDR2 FYNNEI. The chain's CDR3 is CASSVAGENEQYF. CDR3 DNA: TGTGCCAGCAGTGTGGCGGGAGAAAACGAGCAGTACTTC.

The rearrangement links TRBV2 to TRBJ2-1, with 7 bases lining up with TRBD2. Germline lookup yields CDR1 SNHLY and CDR2 FYNNEI. The CDR3 extends over 14 amino acids. Losses at the gene ends were 5 bases for V and 8 bases for J; bases not matched to a gene: 9. For the CDR3, the DNA is TGTGCCAGCAGTCAGGGACTACCCTCCCATGAGCAGTTCTTC. Translating gives CASSQGLPSHEQFF.

The rearrangement uses TRBV19 and TRBJ2-1; TRBD2 matches 7 bases. The CDR3 is made up of 15 amino acids. The J segment lost 7 bases and the V segment lost 1 base, leaving 7 bases of the junction unmatched. From germline, CDR1 is LNHDA and CDR2 SQIVND (reference sequence). CDR3 in amino acids: CASSIGGSLGNEQFF. CDR3 sequence (DNA): TGTGCCAGTAGTATAGGCGGGAGCCTCGGGAATGAGCAGTTCTTC.

This clone has more than one count but fewer than ten. This sequence joins TRBV6-5 and TRBJ1-2, with a weak D call TRBD1 (5 bases). Germline CDR1 reads MNHEY; CDR2 reads SVGAGI. V was cut by 7 bases and J by 6 bases, with 15 bases left in between. The CDR3 is 13 amino acids. The chain's CDR3 is CASTQRGGNGYTF. CDR3 nucleotide sequence: TGTGCCAGCACCCAGCGGGGGGGGAATGGCTACACCTTC.

CDR3 region: CASSGGEAGYTF. The CDR3 nucleotides are TGCGCCAGCAGCGGGGGGGAGGCTGGCTACACCTTC. The rearrangement joins TRBV4-1 to TRBJ1-2, with D maybe TRBD1 (5 bases). The length of the CDR3 is 12 residues. Germline values: CDR1 MGHRA, CDR2 YSYEKL. The V gene lost 5 bases and the J gene lost 7 bases, with 11 bases spanning the gap.

This sequence joins TRBV7-2 and TRBJ1-2, with 10 bases matching TRBD1. V shed 4 bases, J shed 4 bases, and the junction held 6 bases outside the gene matches. This CDR3 comprises 15 residues. CDR1 and CDR2 from the germline V gene are SGHTA and FQGNSA. The chain's CDR3 is CASSSRQGASYGYTF. In nucleotides, the CDR3 is TGTGCCAGCAGCTCGCGACAGGGGGCGAGCTATGGCTACACCTTC.

The V call is TRBV4-1, the J call TRBJ1-5; 7 bases agree with TRBD1. The CDR3 sequence is 15 residues long. The V and J ends lost 1 base and 5 bases, in that order; junction bases with no gene match: 5. Germline V gene lookup returns CDR1 MGHRA and CDR2 YSYEKL. The CDR3 region is CASSQGDSDYQPQHF. CDR3 nucleotides: TGCGCCAGCAGCCAAGGGGACAGTGATTATCAGCCCCAGCATTTT.

This clone was observed once. The rearrangement uses TRBV7-9 and TRBJ2-1; the match to TRBD1 covers 8 bases. Germline V lookup: CDR1 SEHNR, CDR2 FQNEAQ (reference sequence). V gave up 1 base and J gave up 0 bases; unmatched junction bases: 8. There are 18 residues in the CDR3. The chain's CDR3 is CASSLEQGDWSSYNEQFF. The CDR3 nucleotides read TGTGCCAGCAGCTTAGAACAGGGGGACTGGAGCTCCTACAATGAGCAGTTCTTC.

The chain is built from TRBV6-5 and TRBJ2-5; possible D gene TRBD1, 5 bases. Trimming shortened V by 6 bases and J by 0 bases, and 11 bases separated the two germline ends. This CDR3 is 14 amino acids long. Germline loops: CDR1 MNHEY, CDR2 SVGAGI. DNA for the CDR3: TGTGCCAGCAGGCGTTCAGGGAACCAAGAGACCCAGTACTTC. It specifies CASRRSGNQETQYF.

The chain couples TRBV6-5 to TRBJ1-6, with D possibly matching TRBD1 (6 bases). V dropped 7 bases and J dropped 7 bases, with 8 bases sitting between them. The CDR3 runs 12 residues. Germline-derived CDR1 and CDR2 are MNHEY and SVGAGI. CDR3 nucleotide sequence: TGTGCCAGCAACAGGGCCAATTCACCCCTCCACTTT. Translated, it gives CASNRANSPLHF.

This clone has just one count. The V and J genes are TRBV2 and TRBJ1-1; 7 bases map to TRBD1. This CDR3 contains 15 residues. The V gene's germline CDR1 is SNHLY and CDR2 FYNNEI. Trimming took 1 base from V and 6 from J; bases not matched to a gene: 8. CDR3 bases: TGTGCCAGCAGTGAAGATTTGGGACAGAGCTCTGAAGCTTTCTTT. This codes for CASSEDLGQSSEAFF.

V is TRBV7-9 and J is TRBJ2-7, with 13 bases identical to TRBD2. The J segment lost 3 bases and the V segment lost 4 bases, leaving 15 bases of the junction unmatched. Germline V CDR1 and CDR2: SEHNR, FQNEAQ (reference sequence). The CDR3 runs to 19 residues. The CDR3 sequence is CASSYRQGLAGFKGYEQYF. The CDR3, as DNA: TGTGCCAGCAGCTACCGCCAGGGACTAGCGGGATTTAAAGGCTACGAGCAGTACTTC.